This T cell receptor beta chain was identified during a study of cytomegalovirus exposure and HLA in healthy donors. It was with 60 Vbeta and 13 Jbeta primers that the PCR ran. Clones were read by immunoSEQ multiplex PCR, and TCRdb kept only the in-frame ones, dropping some. This sample carries 100,000 to 120,000 clones, about 78% of them seen once, and the ten largest clones take about 5%. Everyone who donated was a healthy bone marrow donor. Donors were nominally healthy when sampled, though unrecorded immune exposures were likely. Worth noting for this clone: Its specificity is unknown. Germline is not matched at one junction end, which may reflect a read error.

Study-wide results and caveats: Accurate HLA-A and HLA-B prediction from TCR beta sequences was reported for most subjects. Earlier analysis found most TCR beta V segments productive about 87% or about 30% of the time.

The sample taken for sequencing was PBMCs. The TCR originated in a woman aged 25-40 years in good health and CMV-seropositive.

The CDR3 coding sequence is TGTGCTAGCAGCCCTAGCGGGAGCATTCCCACCGGGGAGCTGTTTTTT. It translates to CASSPSGSIPTGELFF. The V call is TRBV7-7, the J call TRBJ2-2, with 10 nucleotides matching TRBD2. Germline assignment: CDR1 SSHAT and CDR2 FNYEAQ (reference sequence). This CDR3 region has 16 residues. The full variable domain, with the rest looked up from reference TRBV7-7 and TRBJ2-2, is GAGVSQSPRYKVTKRGQDVTLRCDPISSHATLYWYQQALGQGPEFLTYFNYEAQPDKSGLPSDRFSAERPEGSISTLTIQRTEQRDSAMYRCASSPSGSIPTGELFFGEGSRLTVL.